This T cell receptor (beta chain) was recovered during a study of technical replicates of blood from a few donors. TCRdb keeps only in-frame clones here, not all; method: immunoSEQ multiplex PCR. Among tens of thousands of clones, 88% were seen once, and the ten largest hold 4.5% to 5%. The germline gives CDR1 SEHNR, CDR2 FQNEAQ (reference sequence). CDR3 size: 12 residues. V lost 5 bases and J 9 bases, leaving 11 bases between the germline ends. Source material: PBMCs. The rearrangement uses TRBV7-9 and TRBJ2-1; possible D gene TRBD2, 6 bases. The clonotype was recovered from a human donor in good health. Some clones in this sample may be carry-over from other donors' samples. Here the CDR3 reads CASSGSGGEQFF. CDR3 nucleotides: TGTGCCAGCAGCGGTTCCGGGGGTGAGCAGTTCTTC.